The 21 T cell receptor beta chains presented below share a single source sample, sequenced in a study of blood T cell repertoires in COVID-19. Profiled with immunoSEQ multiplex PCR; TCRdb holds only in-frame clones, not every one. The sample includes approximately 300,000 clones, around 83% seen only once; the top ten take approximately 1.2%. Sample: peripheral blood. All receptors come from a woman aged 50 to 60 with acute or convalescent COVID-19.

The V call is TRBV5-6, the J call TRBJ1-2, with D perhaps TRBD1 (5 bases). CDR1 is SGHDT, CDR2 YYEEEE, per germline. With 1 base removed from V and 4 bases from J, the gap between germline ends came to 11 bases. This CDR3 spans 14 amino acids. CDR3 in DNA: TGTGCCAGCAGCTTGTACGGGGGAGGCTATGGCTACACCTTC. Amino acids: CASSLYGGGYGYTF.

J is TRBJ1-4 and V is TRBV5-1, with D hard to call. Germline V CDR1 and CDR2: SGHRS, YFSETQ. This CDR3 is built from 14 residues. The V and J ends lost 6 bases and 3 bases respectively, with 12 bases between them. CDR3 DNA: TGCGCCAGCATGCTGGGAGGGCCTAATGAAAAACTGTTTTTT. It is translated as CASMLGGPNEKLFF.

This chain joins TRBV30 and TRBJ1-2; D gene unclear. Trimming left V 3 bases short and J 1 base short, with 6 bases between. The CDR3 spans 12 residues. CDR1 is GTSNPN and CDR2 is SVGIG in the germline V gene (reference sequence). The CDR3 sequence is CAWRQINYGYTF. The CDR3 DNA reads TGTGCCTGGAGACAGATTAACTATGGCTACACCTTC.

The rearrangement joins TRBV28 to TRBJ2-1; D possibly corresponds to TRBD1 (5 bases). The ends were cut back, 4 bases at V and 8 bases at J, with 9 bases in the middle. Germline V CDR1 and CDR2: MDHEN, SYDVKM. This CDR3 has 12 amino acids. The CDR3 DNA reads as TGTGCCAGCAGTTACAGGCTCCATGAGCAGTTCTTC. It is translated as CASSYRLHEQFF.

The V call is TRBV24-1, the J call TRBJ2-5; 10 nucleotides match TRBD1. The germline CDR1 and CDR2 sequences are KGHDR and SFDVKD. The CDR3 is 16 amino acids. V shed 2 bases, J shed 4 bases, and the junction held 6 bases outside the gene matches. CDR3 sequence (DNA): TGTGCCACCAGTGATTCGGGGACAGGGGATTCAGAGACCCAGTACTTC. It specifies CATSDSGTGDSETQYF.

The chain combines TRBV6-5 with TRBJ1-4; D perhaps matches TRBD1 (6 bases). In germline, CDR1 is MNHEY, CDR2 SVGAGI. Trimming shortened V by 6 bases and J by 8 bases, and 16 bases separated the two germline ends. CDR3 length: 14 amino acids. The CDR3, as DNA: TGTGCCAGCAGGGTAGGGGGGGACGGGGAAAAACTGTTTTTT. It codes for CASRVGGDGEKLFF.

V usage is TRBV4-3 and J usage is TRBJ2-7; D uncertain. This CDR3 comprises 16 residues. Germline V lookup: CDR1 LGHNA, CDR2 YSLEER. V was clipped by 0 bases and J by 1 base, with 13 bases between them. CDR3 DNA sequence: TGCGCCAGCAGCCAAGAAAGTCTATATATATCCTACGAGCAGTACTTC. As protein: CASSQESLYISYEQYF.

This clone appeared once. The CDR3 sequence is CASSLGQGGPQYF. CDR3 in DNA: TGTGCCAGCAGTTTGGGACAGGGAGGCCCGCAGTATTTT. This chain joins TRBV12-3 or TRBV12-4 and TRBJ2-3; TRBD1 aligns across 9 bases. There are 13 residues in the CDR3. With 3 bases clipped from V and 10 bases from J, the junction kept 5 bases outside the gene matches.

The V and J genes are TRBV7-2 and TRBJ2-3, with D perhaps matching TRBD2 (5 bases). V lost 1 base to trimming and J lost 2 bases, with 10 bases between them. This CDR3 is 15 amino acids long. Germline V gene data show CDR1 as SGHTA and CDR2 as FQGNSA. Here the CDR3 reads CASSLGGQITDTQYF. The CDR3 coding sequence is TGTGCCAGCAGCTTAGGAGGGCAAATCACAGATACGCAGTATTTT. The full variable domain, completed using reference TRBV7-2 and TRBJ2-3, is GAGVSQSPSNKVTEKGKDVELRCDPISGHTALYWYRQSLGQGLEFLIYFQGNSAPDKSGLPSDRFSAERTGGSVSTLTIQRTQQEDSAVYLCASSLGGQITDTQYFGPGTRLTVL.

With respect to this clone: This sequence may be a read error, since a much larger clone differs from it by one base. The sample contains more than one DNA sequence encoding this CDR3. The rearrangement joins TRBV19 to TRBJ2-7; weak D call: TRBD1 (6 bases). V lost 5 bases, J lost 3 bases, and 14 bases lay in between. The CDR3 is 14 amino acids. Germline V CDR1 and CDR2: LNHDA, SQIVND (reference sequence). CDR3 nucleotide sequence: TGTGCCAGTAGTGCGCCGGACAGAGGCTACGAGCAGTACTTC. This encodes CASSAPDRGYEQYF. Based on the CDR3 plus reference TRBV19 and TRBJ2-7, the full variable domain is DGGITQSPKYLFRKEGQNVTLSCEQNLNHDAMYWYRQDPGQGLRLIYYSQIVNDFQKGDIAEGYSVSREKKESFPLTVTSAQKNPTAFYLCASSAPDRGYEQYFGPGTRLTVT.

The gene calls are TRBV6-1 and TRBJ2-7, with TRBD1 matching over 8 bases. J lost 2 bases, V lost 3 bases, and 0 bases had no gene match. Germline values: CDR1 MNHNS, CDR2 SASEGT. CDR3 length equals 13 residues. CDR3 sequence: CASSDRGPYEQYF. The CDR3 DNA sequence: TGTGCCAGCAGTGACAGGGGGCCCTACGAGCAGTACTTC.

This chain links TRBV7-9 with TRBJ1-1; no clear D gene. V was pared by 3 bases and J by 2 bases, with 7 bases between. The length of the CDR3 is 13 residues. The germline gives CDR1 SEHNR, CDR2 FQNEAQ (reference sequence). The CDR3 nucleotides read TGTGCCAGCAGCTTCCAAGCAAACACTGAAGCTTTCTTT. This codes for CASSFQANTEAFF.

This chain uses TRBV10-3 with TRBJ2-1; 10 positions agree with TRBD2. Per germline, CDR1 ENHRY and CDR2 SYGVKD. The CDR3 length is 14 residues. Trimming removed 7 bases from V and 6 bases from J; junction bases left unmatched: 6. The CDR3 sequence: CAITRTSGTNEQFF. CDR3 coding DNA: TGTGCCATCACCCGGACTAGCGGCACCAATGAGCAGTTCTTC.

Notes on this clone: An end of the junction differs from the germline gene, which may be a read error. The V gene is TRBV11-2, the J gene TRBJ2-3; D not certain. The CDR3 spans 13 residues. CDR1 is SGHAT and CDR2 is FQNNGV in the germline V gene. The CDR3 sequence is CASSLDGSDTQYF. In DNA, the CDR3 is TGTGCCAGCAGCCTAGACGGGTCAGATACGCAGTATTTT.

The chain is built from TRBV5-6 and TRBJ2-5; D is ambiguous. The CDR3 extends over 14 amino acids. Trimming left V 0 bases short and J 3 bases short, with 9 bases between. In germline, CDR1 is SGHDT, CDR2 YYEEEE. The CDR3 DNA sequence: TGTGCCAGCAGCTTGGGGCGGCAGAAAGAGACCCAGTACTTC. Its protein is CASSLGRQKETQYF.

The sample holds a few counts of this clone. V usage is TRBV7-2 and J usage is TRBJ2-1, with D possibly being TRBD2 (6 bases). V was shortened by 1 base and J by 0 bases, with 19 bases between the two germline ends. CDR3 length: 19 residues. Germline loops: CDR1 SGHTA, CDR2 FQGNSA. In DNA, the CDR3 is TGTGCCAGCAGCTTAGTATCGCTAGCGTCGATGGGCTCCTACAATGAGCAGTTCTTC. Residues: CASSLVSLASMGSYNEQFF.

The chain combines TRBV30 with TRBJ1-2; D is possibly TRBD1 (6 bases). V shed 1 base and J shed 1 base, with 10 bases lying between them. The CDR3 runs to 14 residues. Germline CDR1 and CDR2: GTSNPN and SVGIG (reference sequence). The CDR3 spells CAWSDTGFNYGYTF. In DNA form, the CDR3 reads TGTGCCTGGAGTGATACAGGGTTTAACTATGGCTACACCTTC.

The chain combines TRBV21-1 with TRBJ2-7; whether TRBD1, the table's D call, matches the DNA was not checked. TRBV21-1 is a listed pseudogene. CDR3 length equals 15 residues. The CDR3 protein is CASSGRQDTSYEQYV. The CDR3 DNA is TGTGCCAGCAGCGGGCGACAGGACACTTCCTACGAGCAGTACGTC.

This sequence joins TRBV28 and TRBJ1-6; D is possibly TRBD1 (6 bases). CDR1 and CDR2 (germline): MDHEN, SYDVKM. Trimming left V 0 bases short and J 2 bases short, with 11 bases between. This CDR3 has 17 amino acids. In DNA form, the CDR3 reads TGTGCCAGCAGTTTATGGGGAGGGGGACCCTATAATTCACCCCTCCACTTT. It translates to CASSLWGGGPYNSPLHF.

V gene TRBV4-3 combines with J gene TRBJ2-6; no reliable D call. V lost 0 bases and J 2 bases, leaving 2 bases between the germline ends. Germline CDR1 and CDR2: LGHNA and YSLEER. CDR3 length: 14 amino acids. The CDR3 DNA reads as TGCGCCAGCAGCCAAGATACTGGGGCCAACGTCCTGACTTTC. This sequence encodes CASSQDTGANVLTF.

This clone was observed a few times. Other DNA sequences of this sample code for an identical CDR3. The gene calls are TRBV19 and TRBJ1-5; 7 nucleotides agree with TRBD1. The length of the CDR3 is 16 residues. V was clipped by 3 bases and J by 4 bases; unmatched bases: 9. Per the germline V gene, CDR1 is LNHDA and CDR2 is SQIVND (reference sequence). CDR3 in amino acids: CASSIADRRRNQPQHF. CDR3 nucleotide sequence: TGTGCCAGTAGTATTGCGGACAGGAGAAGGAATCAGCCCCAGCATTTT.